This T cell receptor (beta chain) derives from a study of cytomegalovirus exposure and HLA in healthy donors. Study-wide context: A subsequent analysis stated that the 100 to 150 validation repertoires were run on the same platform as the roughly 670 first-cohort repertoires.

This CDR3 region has 15 residues. Trimming shortened V by 4 bases and J by 2 bases, and 15 bases separated the two germline ends. Germline CDR1 SGHRS, CDR2 YFSETQ. This clone was counted once. The antigen remains unidentified. Produced via immunoSEQ multiplex PCR; TCRdb's table is partial and in-frame only. Here the sample spans 250,000 to 300,000 clones, about 90% being singletons. General observations from the study: Rare TCR sequences dominated, though some public TCRs recurred in many donors. Among TCR beta chains, those listed as cytomegalovirus-associated numbered under 200. That first-cohort TCR clusters tended to co-occur in the 100 to 150 validation repertoires was found in a later analysis.

The chain is built from TRBV5-1 and TRBJ2-5; TRBD1 might be the D (6 bases). The receptor was derived from a woman younger than 35 in good health and CMV-seronegative. Sequencing was performed on PBMCs. The DNA of the CDR3 is TGCGCCAGCAGCAGAACGCCCGGACAGCAAGAGACCCAGTACTTC. As protein: CASSRTPGQQETQYF.